This section outlines one T cell receptor (beta chain) sequence together with its context. The antigen is unknown. These data originate in a study of shared clonotypes between healthy human individuals. Whole-study context: Aged between 18 and 49, the donors were a couple of women and three men. General study findings and limits: Rarefaction indicated that sorted-subset sequencing remained incomplete although depth was large.

The naive CD8 population came from CD45RO-negative cells selected for CCR7, without terminally differentiated effector memory CD45RA+ cells. Each sample came from a Caucasian adult donor living in Nashville, Tennessee. CDR1 is SGHRS, CDR2 YFSETQ, per germline. This CDR3 is built from 15 residues. Losses at the gene ends were 3 bases for V and 8 bases for J; bases not matched to a gene: 8. Method: immunoSEQ multiplex PCR; TCRdb's copy keeps in-frame clones and lacks some. The data contain fewer than 850,000 clones, just over 95% of them singletons. V and J are TRBV5-1 and TRBJ2-1; 10 bases are a match to TRBD1. This TCR was recovered from a man aged 25 to 40 in good health. The sequencing input was naive CD8+ T cells sorted from blood. In nucleotides, the CDR3 is TGCGCCAGCAGCTCCCCCGGGACAGGGGACCATGAGCAGTTCTTC. It codes for CASSSPGTGDHEQFF.